Listed below are T cell receptor beta chains from one sample, sequenced in a study of cytomegalovirus exposure and HLA in healthy donors. Libraries were prepared by immunoSEQ multiplex PCR; TCRdb keeps only in-frame clonotypes and omits some of them. The table records approximately 280,000 clones, approximately 83% of them present only once. Sequencing used PBMCs. These receptors were taken from a young woman in good health and CMV-seronegative. The CDR3 runs from the conserved cysteine through the conserved F or W. The D gene is left open where the match is weak. Where a row states a size, it is once, few, many or the class of an expanded clone; other rows omit it.

d_gene: TRBD1; v_gene: TRBV30; j_gene: TRBJ1-2; abundance: NA; CDR3aa: CAWSVTGYGYTF; CDR3nt: TGTGCCTGGAGTGTGACAGGGTATGGCTACACCTTC
d_gene: TRBD2; v_gene: TRBV6-1; j_gene: TRBJ2-7; abundance: NA; CDR3aa: CASLGGAGVDYEQYF; CDR3nt: TGTGCCAGCCTGGGCGGAGCGGGAGTTGACTACGAGCAGTACTTC
d_gene: NA; v_gene: TRBV11-2; j_gene: TRBJ2-3; abundance: NA; CDR3aa: CASSLTYLYSSTDTQYF; CDR3nt: TGTGCCAGCAGCTTGACGTATTTGTACAGCAGCACAGATACGCAGTATTTT
d_gene: TRBD1; v_gene: TRBV28; j_gene: TRBJ2-7; abundance: NA; CDR3aa: CASTQVGTGLNEQYF; CDR3nt: TGTGCCAGCACCCAGGTGGGGACAGGTTTGAACGAGCAGTACTTC
d_gene: TRBD2; v_gene: TRBV27; j_gene: TRBJ2-7; abundance: NA; CDR3aa: CASSAHLSSGSSKYF; CDR3nt: TGTGCCAGCAGCGCCCACCTCTCTAGCGGGAGTTCGAAGTACTTC
d_gene: NA; v_gene: TRBV19; j_gene: TRBJ2-2; abundance: NA; CDR3aa: CASPGRNTGELFF; CDR3nt: TGTGCCAGTCCCGGGAGGAACACCGGGGAGCTGTTTTTT
d_gene: NA; v_gene: TRBV27; j_gene: TRBJ1-1; abundance: NA; CDR3aa: CASSLRGMNTEAFF; CDR3nt: TGTGCCAGCAGTTTGCGAGGGATGAACACTGAAGCTTTCTTT
d_gene: NA; v_gene: TRBV6-1; j_gene: TRBJ2-5; abundance: few; CDR3aa: CASSALAGSEETQYF; CDR3nt: TGTGCCAGCAGCGCCCTTGCGGGGTCGGAAGAGACCCAGTACTTC
d_gene: TRBD1; v_gene: TRBV7-2; j_gene: TRBJ1-3; abundance: NA; CDR3aa: CASSPAAFVAGGRNTIYF; CDR3nt: TGTGCCAGCAGCCCCGCGGCCTTTGTGGCAGGGGGCAGGAACACCATATATTTT
d_gene: NA; v_gene: TRBV4-1; j_gene: TRBJ2-7; abundance: NA; CDR3aa: CASSQGAAGAAYEQYF; CDR3nt: TGCGCCAGCAGCCAAGGTGCGGCAGGGGCGGCTTACGAGCAGTACTTC